This TCR beta chain was captured by sequencing in a study of blood T cell repertoires in COVID-19. Background on the study: The origin of the acute and convalescent COVID-19 samples was the United States, Italy and Spain. The analysed material was cDNA or gDNA that came from T cells, B-cell-depleted T cells, or PBMCs.

In the authors' workflow: Reference gene primer amplification gave estimated nucleated cell counts. The data were produced by immunoSEQ multiplex PCR, yet TCRdb's version contains in-frame clones alone and is incomplete. That table supplies the V and J calls and clone size; D and trimming were determined from the DNA. The table includes about 150,000 clones, 76% detected once. The V gene's germline CDR1 is SGHNT and CDR2 YENEEA. This CDR3 spans 16 amino acids. V lost 8 bases, J lost 6 bases, and 11 bases stayed unmatched. The sample taken for sequencing was peripheral blood. The chain joins TRBV11-3 to TRBJ2-2, with 11 bases fitting TRBD2. The clonotype was recovered from a woman of 80 years or more with acute or convalescent COVID-19. The CDR3 DNA reads as TGTGCCAGCTCGACTCATAGCGGGAGGGCCCCCGGGGAGCTGTTTTTT. It specifies CASSTHSGRAPGELFF.